A single sample is the source of the 14 T cell receptor beta chains below, sequenced in a study of blood T cell repertoires in COVID-19. The data were produced by immunoSEQ multiplex PCR, yet TCRdb's version contains in-frame clones alone and is incomplete. The sample has approximately 180,000 clones, about 72% seen once. Source material: PBMCs or T cells enriched from blood (not recorded which). These TCRs come from a woman in her forties or fifties who had recovered from COVID-19.

The chain has TRBV12-3 or TRBV12-4 and TRBJ1-2; D call uncertain. The CDR3 extends over 11 amino acids. The V and J ends lost 6 bases and 8 bases respectively, with 10 bases between them. The CDR3 sequence is CASSLRVGYTF. The CDR3 coding sequence is TGTGCCAGCAGCCTCCGGGTGGGCTACACCTTC.

The genes are TRBV6-1 and TRBJ1-6; D is perhaps TRBD1 (5 bases). Germline V gene lookup returns CDR1 MNHNS and CDR2 SASEGT. V was clipped by 1 base and J by 6 bases, with 10 bases between them. This CDR3 comprises 15 residues. The DNA for the CDR3 is TGTGCCAGCAGTGAAGTACAGGCCGCTAATTCACCCCTCCACTTT. Its protein product is CASSEVQAANSPLHF.

The V call is TRBV28, the J call TRBJ2-2; maybe TRBD2 (6 bases). The length of the CDR3 is 16 residues. CDR1 and CDR2 (germline): MDHEN, SYDVKM. Trimming pared 3 bases from V and 2 bases from J, leaving 13 bases between. This chain's CDR3 is CASSLGGAPNTGELFF. The CDR3 region has the DNA TGTGCCAGCAGTTTGGGCGGGGCACCCAACACCGGGGAGCTGTTTTTT.

V is TRBV20-1 and J is TRBJ1-5, with 9 positions matching TRBD1. The CDR3 runs 17 residues. V was pared by 3 bases and J by 2 bases, with 11 bases of the junction left unmatched. CDR1 is DFQATT, CDR2 SNEGSKA, per germline (reference sequence). The DNA of the CDR3 is TGCAGTGCTAGTCAAGGTGGGGACAGGGTCGGCAATCAGCCCCAGCATTTT. Translation: CSASQGGDRVGNQPQHF.

V is TRBV10-1 and J is TRBJ1-1, with no clear D. V shed 3 bases and J shed 1 base, with 3 bases lying between them. Germline CDR1 is WNHNN and CDR2 is SYGVQD (reference sequence). This CDR3 spans 12 amino acids. The CDR3 spells CASSEQNTEAFF. The CDR3, as DNA: TGCGCCAGCAGTGAACAGAACACTGAAGCTTTCTTT.

The rearrangement uses TRBV19 and TRBJ1-5; 10 nucleotides line up with TRBD1. Trimming at V came to 3 bases and at J to 4 bases, leaving 6 bases not matched to a gene. The CDR3 is 16 amino acids. Germline-derived CDR1 and CDR2 are LNHDA and SQIVND (reference sequence). CDR3 coding DNA: TGTGCCAGTAGTATCCGGACAGGGGGTGTGAATCAGCCCCAGCATTTT. Its translation is CASSIRTGGVNQPQHF.

The rearrangement links TRBV18 to TRBJ1-1, with a weak D call TRBD1 (5 bases). This CDR3 contains 12 residues. The ends were cut back, 5 bases at V and 4 bases at J, with 8 bases in the middle. CDR1 is KGHSH and CDR2 is LQKENI in the germline V gene. The CDR3 spells CASSSGVTEAFF. DNA of the CDR3: TGTGCCAGCTCATCGGGGGTCACTGAAGCTTTCTTT.

The table lists this clone with a count of one. The sample contains more than one DNA sequence encoding this CDR3. V is TRBV3-1 (or the pseudogene TRBV3-2) and J is TRBJ1-5, with D unclear. The CDR3 spans 14 residues. Germline V gene sequence: CDR1 LGHDT, CDR2 YNNKEL (reference sequence). V was pared by 1 base and J by 4 bases, with 8 bases between. CDR3 protein: CASSQVGGNQPQHF. In nucleotides, the CDR3 is TGTGCCAGCAGCCAAGTTGGCGGGAATCAGCCCCAGCATTTT.

The gene calls are TRBV7-2 and TRBJ2-3, with TRBD1 matching over 9 bases. Germline CDR1 is SGHTA and CDR2 is FQGNSA. Trimming cost V 5 bases and J 5 bases; bases outside gene matches: 8. CDR3 length: 15 residues. The CDR3 DNA follows: TGTGCCAGCAGCCGCCGACAGGGGGTCGGAGATACGCAGTATTTT. Its protein product is CASSRRQGVGDTQYF.

In its sample, this clone was seen many times. This chain uses TRBV4-1 with TRBJ2-3; D might be TRBD2 (6 bases). CDR3 size: 14 residues. V lost 6 bases to trimming and J lost 3 bases, with 13 bases between them. CDR1 is MGHRA, CDR2 YSYEKL, per germline. The CDR3 DNA follows: TGCGCCAGCAGAAAAGGAGGGGCAACAGATACGCAGTATTTT. Protein sequence: CASRKGGATDTQYF.

This clone appeared a single time. The chain uses TRBV19 and TRBJ1-1; D is perhaps TRBD1 (5 bases). The V end lost 6 bases, the J end lost 7 bases, and 18 bases lay between the germline ends. In germline, CDR1 is LNHDA, CDR2 SQIVND (reference sequence). This CDR3 is built from 14 residues. CDR3 in amino acids: CASRPWGGDGEAFF. In DNA, the CDR3 is TGTGCCAGTAGACCCTGGGGGGGGGACGGTGAAGCTTTCTTT.

The chain links TRBV29-1 to TRBJ1-1; 7 bases agree with TRBD1. Germline CDR1 is SQVTM and CDR2 is ANQGSEA. V shed 7 bases, J shed 2 bases, and the junction held 7 bases outside the gene matches. The CDR3 totals 13 residues. The CDR3 DNA reads as TGCAGCGGCTACAGACAGGGAAACACTGAAGCTTTCTTT. Protein: CSGYRQGNTEAFF.

The chain is built from TRBV27 and TRBJ2-2; 7 nucleotides line up with TRBD1. J gave up 7 bases and V 3 bases, and 5 bases lay outside the gene matches. Germline loops: CDR1 MNHEY, CDR2 SMNVEV (reference sequence). The CDR3 consists of 14 residues. The CDR3, as DNA: TGTGCCAGCAGTTTCTTCCGGGACAGCGGGGAGCTGTTTTTT. Protein: CASSFFRDSGELFF.

This clone showed up just a few times. The rearrangement links TRBV29-1 to TRBJ2-1, with TRBD2 matching over 8 bases. V lost 4 bases to trimming and J lost 4 bases; unmatched junction nucleotides: 6. There are 14 residues in the CDR3. Germline loops: CDR1 SQVTM, CDR2 ANQGSEA. The CDR3 sequence is CSVARTSSYNEQFF. DNA of the CDR3: TGCAGCGTTGCTAGGACTAGCTCTTACAATGAGCAGTTCTTC.